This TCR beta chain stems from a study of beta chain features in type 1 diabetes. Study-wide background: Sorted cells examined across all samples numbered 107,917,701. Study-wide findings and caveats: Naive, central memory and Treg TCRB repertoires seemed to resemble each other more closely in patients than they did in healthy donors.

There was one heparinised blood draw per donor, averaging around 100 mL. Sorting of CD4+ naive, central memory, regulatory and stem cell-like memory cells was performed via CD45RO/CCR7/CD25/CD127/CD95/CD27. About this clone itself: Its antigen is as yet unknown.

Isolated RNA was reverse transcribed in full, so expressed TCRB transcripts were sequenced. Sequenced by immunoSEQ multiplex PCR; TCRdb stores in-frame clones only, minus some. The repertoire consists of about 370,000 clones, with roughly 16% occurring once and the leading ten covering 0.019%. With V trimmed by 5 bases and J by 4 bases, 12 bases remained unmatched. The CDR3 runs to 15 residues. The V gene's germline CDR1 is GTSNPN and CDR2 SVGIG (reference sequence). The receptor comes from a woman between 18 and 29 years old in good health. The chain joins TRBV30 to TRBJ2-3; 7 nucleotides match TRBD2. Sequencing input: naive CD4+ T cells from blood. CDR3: CAWGSYGRNSDTQYF. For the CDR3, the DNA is TGTGCCTGGGGGAGCTACGGGAGGAATTCAGATACGCAGTATTTT.